This TCR beta chain emerged from a study of T cells after yellow fever vaccination. V lost 6 bases, J lost 0 bases, and 8 bases stayed unmatched. In germline, CDR1 is MDHEN, CDR2 SYDVKM. CDR3 length equals 16 residues. A process of 5'RACE template switching, which added a universal primer site and UMIs, was used to make TCR cDNA. TCRdb analysed the 5' RACE reads with MiXCR anew, one entry per CDR3 protein. Here the sample spans hundreds of thousands of distinct CDR3 sequences, 9% to 15% being singletons. Study findings and constraints: A large majority of primary-vaccination clones showed up again after the booster (just under 97% CD4, 88% CD8).

As concerns this clonotype: Its specificity is unknown.

The genes are TRBV28 and TRBJ1-3; TRBD1 matches at 7 bases. The sample consisted of PBMCs, taken on the day of the yellow fever booster vaccination. This clonotype was sampled from a man aged 25 to 40 who received the YFV17D yellow fever vaccine. The CDR3 DNA follows: TGTGCCAGCAGCCTGCCAGGGGGTTTCTCTGGAAACACCATATATTTT. Its translation: CASSLPGGFSGNTIYF. The complete variable domain, with remaining parts taken from reference TRBV28 and TRBJ1-3, reads DVKVTQSSRYLVKRTGEKVFLECVQDMDHENMFWYRQDPGLGLRLIYFSYDVKMKEKGDIPEGYSVSREKKERFSLILESASTNQTSMYLCASSLPGGFSGNTIYFGEGSWLTVV.